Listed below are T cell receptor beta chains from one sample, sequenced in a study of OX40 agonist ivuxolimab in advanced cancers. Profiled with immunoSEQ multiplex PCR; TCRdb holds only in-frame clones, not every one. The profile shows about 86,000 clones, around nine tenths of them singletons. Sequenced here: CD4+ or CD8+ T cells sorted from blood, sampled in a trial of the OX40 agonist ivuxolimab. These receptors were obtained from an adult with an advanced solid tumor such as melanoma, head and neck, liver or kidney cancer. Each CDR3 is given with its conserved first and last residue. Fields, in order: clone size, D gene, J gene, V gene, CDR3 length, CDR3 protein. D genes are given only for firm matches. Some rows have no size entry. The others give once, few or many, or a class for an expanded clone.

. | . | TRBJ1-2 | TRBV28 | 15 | CASRLSDRLNYGYTF
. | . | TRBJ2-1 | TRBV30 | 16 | CAWGDISSRGDNEQFF
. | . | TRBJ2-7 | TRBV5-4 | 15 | CASSRGLQSTYEQYF
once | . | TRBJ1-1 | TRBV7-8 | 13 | CASRVGGGTEAFF
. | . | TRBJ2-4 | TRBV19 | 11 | CASSTGLMQYF
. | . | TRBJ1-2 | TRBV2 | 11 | CASTPEYGYTF
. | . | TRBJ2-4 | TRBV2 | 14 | CASSDGGLVDIQYF
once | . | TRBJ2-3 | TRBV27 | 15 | CASSLLNTRGNTQYF
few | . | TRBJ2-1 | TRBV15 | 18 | CATSRDLPPVGGYNEQFF
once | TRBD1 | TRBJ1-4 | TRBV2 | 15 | CASSPLAQGGEKLFF
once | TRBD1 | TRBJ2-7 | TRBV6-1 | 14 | CASNSRDSSYEQYF
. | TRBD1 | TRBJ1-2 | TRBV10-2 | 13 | CASSRDRVNGYTF
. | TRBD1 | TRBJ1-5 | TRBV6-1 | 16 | CASSEATGSRNQPQHF
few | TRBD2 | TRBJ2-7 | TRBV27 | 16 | CASRHWGGRSSYEQYF
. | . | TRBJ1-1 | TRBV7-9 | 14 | CASSLVGSPAGAFF
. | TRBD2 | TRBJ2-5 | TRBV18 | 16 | CASSPPGGLGGETQYF
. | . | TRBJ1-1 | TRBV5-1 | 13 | CASSASGNTEAFF
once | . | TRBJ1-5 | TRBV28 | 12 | CASGGSNQPQHF
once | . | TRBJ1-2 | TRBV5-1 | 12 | CASSPGGDGYTF
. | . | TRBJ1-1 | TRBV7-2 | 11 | CASSRSGGAFF
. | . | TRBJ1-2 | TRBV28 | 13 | CASSLLGARGYTF
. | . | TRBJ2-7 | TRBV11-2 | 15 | CASSQEKDQGYEQYF
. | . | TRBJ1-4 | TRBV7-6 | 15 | CASSLGDTTNEKLFF
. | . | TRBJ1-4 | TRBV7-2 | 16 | CASSLRGAASNEKLFF